The TCR beta chain under discussion was sequenced for a study of shared clonotypes between healthy human individuals. Study results and limitations: Generation of non-shared clonotypes was less probable than generation of clonotypes shared by all four donors.

On this clone itself: Its antigen remains unknown.

This CDR3 has 13 residues. The V gene end was trimmed by 6 bases and the J gene end by 5 bases; junction bases not matched to a gene: 6. Germline loops: CDR1 MDHEN, CDR2 SYDVKM. TCRdb's copy holds only in-frame clones and misses some; the assay was immunoSEQ multiplex PCR. Counted here are 2 million to 2.5 million clones, about nine tenths occurring once; the ten biggest clones make up approximately 0.41%. The TCR comes from a man between 18 and 29 years old in good health. Some clones in this sample may be carry-over from other donors' samples. Input material: naive CD4+ T cells from PBMCs. Subset in this sample: CD45RA+ positively selected. The chain recombines TRBV28 with TRBJ2-7; 8 positions agree with TRBD1. CDR3 sequence (DNA): TGTGCCAGCAGCAGGACAGGGCGGGACGAGCAGTACTTC. As protein: CASSRTGRDEQYF.